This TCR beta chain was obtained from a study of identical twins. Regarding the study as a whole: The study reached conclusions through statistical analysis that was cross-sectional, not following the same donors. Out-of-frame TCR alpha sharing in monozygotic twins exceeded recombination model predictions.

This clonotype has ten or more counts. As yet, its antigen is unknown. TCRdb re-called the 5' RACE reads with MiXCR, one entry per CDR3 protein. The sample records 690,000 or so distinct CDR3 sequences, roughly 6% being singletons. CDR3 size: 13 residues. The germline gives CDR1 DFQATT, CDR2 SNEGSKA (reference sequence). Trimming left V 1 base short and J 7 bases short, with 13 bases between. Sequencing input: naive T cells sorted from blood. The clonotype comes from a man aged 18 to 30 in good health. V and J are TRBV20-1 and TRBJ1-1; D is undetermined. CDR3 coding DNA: TGCAGTGCTAGAGTTACAGTGGGTAGTGAAGCTTTCTTT. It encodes CSARVTVGSEAFF.